This TCR beta chain was captured by sequencing in a study of blood T cell repertoires in COVID-19. J was trimmed by 5 bases and V by 2 bases; bases with no gene match: 12. CDR1 MDHEN and CDR2 SYDVKM come from the germline V gene. This CDR3 is built from 18 residues. Repertoires were generated with immunoSEQ multiplex PCR, while TCRdb's copy carries only in-frame clones and drops some. This table holds 170,000 or so clones, approximately 80% found once. V gene TRBV28 combines with J gene TRBJ2-1, with 10 positions matching TRBD2. Sequencing was done on a sample of peripheral blood. This receptor was identified in a human donor in a cohort sampled during active COVID-19. The CDR3 DNA sequence: TGTGCCAGCAGTTTACCCTATAGCGGGAGGAAGATTGACAATGAGCAGTTCTTC. This codes for CASSLPYSGRKIDNEQFF.